The 13 T cell receptor beta chains below come from one sample, sequenced in a study of control samples from healthy donors and cancer patients. Sequencing was performed with immunoSEQ multiplex PCR; in TCRdb, only in-frame clones are kept and a portion is missing. The sample consists of some 140,000 clones, roughly 92% of them appearing once. Sequencing used blood. The receptor source for this set is a young man in good health.

This clone was detected ten times or more. This CDR3 fails to terminate in the conserved phenylalanine or tryptophan, so it likely reflects a read error. The limits of the CDR3 on the DNA are not certain, so only TCRdb's listed CDR3 is given. The chain is built from TRBV3-1 (or the pseudogene TRBV3-2) and TRBJ2-7. From its first to its last residue, the CDR3 has 8 amino acids. Germline CDR1 LGHDT, CDR2 YNNKEL (reference sequence). The CDR3 protein is CASSQDPI.

This chain joins TRBV6-4 and TRBJ2-1; TRBD1 aligns across 12 bases. Germline CDR1 MRHNA, CDR2 SNTAGT. The J segment lost 7 bases and the V segment lost 4 bases, leaving 2 bases of the junction unmatched. The CDR3 consists of 14 residues. Written as DNA, the CDR3 is TGTGCCAGCAGTGCGGGACAGGGGGCGAATGAGCAGTTCTTC. Its translation is CASSAGQGANEQFF.

This CDR3 is CAISDRGPYEQYF. The DNA of the CDR3 is TGTGCCATCAGTGACAGGGGGCCCTACGAGCAGTACTTC. The chain recombines TRBV10-3 with TRBJ2-7, with TRBD1 identical over 8 bases. The CDR3 totals 13 residues. The germline V gene encodes CDR1 ENHRY and CDR2 SYGVKD. The ends lost 3 bases at V and 2 bases at J; junction bases unmatched: 0.

J is TRBJ2-1 and V is TRBV7-9, with a possible D match to TRBD1 (5 bases). Trimming removed 4 bases from V and 7 bases from J, with 14 bases in between. CDR1 SEHNR and CDR2 FQNEAQ come from the germline V gene (reference sequence). The CDR3 consists of 14 residues. This CDR3 is CASSYSFKGNEQFF. CDR3 sequence (DNA): TGTGCCAGCAGCTACTCGTTTAAGGGGAATGAGCAGTTCTTC.

The rearrangement joins TRBV5-1 to TRBJ2-3; D is unclear. The germline V gene has CDR1 SGHRS and CDR2 YFSETQ. The V end was cut by 0 bases, the J end by 8 bases, with 7 bases between. This CDR3 is 12 amino acids long. The DNA of the CDR3 is TGCGCCAGCAGCTTGGCCCTGAGTACGCAGTATTTT. It specifies CASSLALSTQYF.

The chain has TRBV28 and TRBJ1-2; D is unclear. Germline CDR1 reads MDHEN; CDR2 reads SYDVKM. CDR3 size: 13 residues. The V end was cut by 8 bases, the J end by 2 bases, with 12 bases between. The CDR3 DNA sequence: TGTGCCAGCCACGCGGAGGGCAACTATGGCTACACCTTC. This translates into CASHAEGNYGYTF.

This clone has just one count. V is TRBV19 and J is TRBJ1-1; 7 bases are shared with TRBD1. Germline loops: CDR1 LNHDA, CDR2 SQIVND (reference sequence). With V trimmed by 8 bases and J by 5 bases, 11 bases remained unmatched. The CDR3 sequence is 14 residues long. The CDR3 spells CASSDRRFMTEAFF. Here the CDR3 DNA reads TGTGCCAGTTCGGACAGGCGCTTCATGACTGAAGCTTTCTTT.

The chain has TRBV28 and TRBJ2-1; 11 nucleotides line up with TRBD2. Germline assignment: CDR1 MDHEN and CDR2 SYDVKM. J lost 4 bases, V lost 5 bases, and 4 bases had no gene match. The CDR3 is made up of 15 amino acids. The CDR3 reads CASSARLAGYNEQFF. The DNA of the CDR3 is TGTGCCAGCAGTGCCCGACTAGCGGGGTACAATGAGCAGTTCTTC. Using reference TRBV28 and TRBJ2-1 for the parts outside the CDR3, the full variable domain is DVKVTQSSRYLVKRTGEKVFLECVQDMDHENMFWYRQDPGLGLRLIYFSYDVKMKEKGDIPEGYSVSREKKERFSLILESASTNQTSMYLCASSARLAGYNEQFFGPGTRLTVL.

This sequence joins TRBV6-6 and TRBJ2-3; 12 nucleotides line up with TRBD2. Trimming took 5 bases from V and 5 from J; bases not matched to a gene: 5. CDR1 MNHNY and CDR2 SVGAGI come from the germline V gene (reference sequence). CDR3 length equals 15 residues. CDR3 region: CASSGGLAGVDTQYF. DNA of the CDR3: TGTGCCAGCAGTGGGGGACTAGCGGGCGTAGATACGCAGTATTTT.

The V call is TRBV28, the J call TRBJ2-5; TRBD1 or TRBD2 may be the D gene (6 bases each). V was clipped by 6 bases and J by 3 bases, with 17 bases between them. The CDR3 extends over 15 amino acids. The germline CDR1 and CDR2 sequences are MDHEN and SYDVKM. The CDR3 is CASSPGGAFEETQYF. CDR3 nucleotides: TGTGCCAGCAGCCCCGGGGGCGCTTTTGAAGAGACCCAGTACTTC.

The CDR3 loop is CASSLRWGTNTEAFF. The CDR3 nucleotides are TGTGCCAGCAGCTTGCGCTGGGGCACCAACACTGAAGCTTTCTTT. This chain links TRBV11-2 with TRBJ1-1, with TRBD1 as a possible D gene (5 bases). The CDR3 covers 15 residues. Germline values: CDR1 SGHAT, CDR2 FQNNGV. Deletions cut 3 bases from V and 2 bases from J, with 13 bases between. Full variable domain (outside the CDR3, taken from reference TRBV11-2 and TRBJ1-1): EAGVAQSPRYKIIEKRQSVAFWCNPISGHATLYWYQQILGQGPKLLIQFQNNGVVDDSQLPKDRFSAERLKGVDSTLKIQPAKLEDSAVYLCASSLRWGTNTEAFFGQGTRLTVV.

This clone was seen a single time. The chain employs TRBV7-2 and TRBJ1-6; unclear D gene. The CDR3 extends over 17 amino acids. The V end was cut by 4 bases, the J end by 0 bases, with 13 bases between. Per germline, CDR1 SGHTA and CDR2 FQGNSA. CDR3: CASSYHPGSSYNSPLHF. The CDR3 DNA follows: TGTGCCAGCAGCTACCATCCGGGGAGCTCCTATAATTCACCCCTCCACTTT.

This chain joins TRBV19 and TRBJ2-7; D is ambiguous. This CDR3 has 13 residues. Germline loops: CDR1 LNHDA, CDR2 SQIVND (reference sequence). Trimming shortened V by 5 bases and J by 0 bases, and 8 bases separated the two germline ends. CDR3 protein: CASSFMGSYEQYF. The CDR3, as DNA: TGTGCCAGTAGTTTTATGGGCTCCTACGAGCAGTACTTC. Full variable domain (missing parts from reference TRBV19 and TRBJ2-7): DGGITQSPKYLFRKEGQNVTLSCEQNLNHDAMYWYRQDPGQGLRLIYYSQIVNDFQKGDIAEGYSVSREKKESFPLTVTSAQKNPTAFYLCASSFMGSYEQYFGPGTRLTVT.